These T cell receptor beta chains were read from a single sample in a study of T cells in narcolepsy. The assay was immunoSEQ multiplex PCR, and TCRdb's table has in-frame clones only and misses some. The table records 35,000 to 40,000 clones, about 85% of them present only once. The specimen sequenced was CD45RA- memory CD4+ T cells from PBMCs. The source of these receptors is a human donor with narcolepsy. The CDR3 runs from the conserved cysteine through the conserved F or W. The D gene is left open where the match is weak. The listing skips clone size in some rows; elsewhere it reads once, few, many or a size class.

j_call v_call d_call clone_size cdr3_aa cdr3_nt
TRBJ2-7 TRBV7-8 . . CASSFSGVYEQYF TGTGCCAGCAGCTTTTCAGGGGTCTACGAGCAGTACTTC
TRBJ2-1 TRBV6-1 . . CASSEVGNEQFF TGTGCCAGCAGTGAAGTTGGGAATGAGCAGTTCTTC
TRBJ1-4 TRBV10-3 TRBD1 . CAAKGAVSNEKLFF TGTGCCGCTAAGGGGGCGGTATCTAATGAAAAACTGTTTTTT
TRBJ2-7 TRBV19 TRBD1 . CASSLRDRDYEQYF TGTGCCAGTAGTCTCCGGGACAGAGACTACGAGCAGTACTTC
TRBJ2-5 TRBV11-1 . . CASSQIGGQETQYF TGTGCCAGCAGCCAAATCGGCGGGCAAGAGACCCAGTACTTC
TRBJ1-6 TRBV9 TRBD1 . CASSDLRTGWNSPLHF TGTGCCAGCAGCGACCTACGGACAGGGTGGAATTCACCCCTCCACTTT
TRBJ1-4 TRBV7-9 TRBD1 few CASSGGGGGRFEKLFF TGTGCCAGCAGTGGGGGCGGAGGGGGCCGGTTTGAAAAACTGTTTTTT
TRBJ2-7 TRBV5-5 . once CASTPTVFYEQYF TGTGCCAGCACCCCGACAGTTTTCTACGAGCAGTACTTC
TRBJ1-1 TRBV6-6 . . CASSYAGVTGAFF TGTGCCAGCAGTTACGCTGGGGTTACGGGAGCTTTCTTT
TRBJ2-1 TRBV9 TRBD2 . CASTSFSGGADNEQFF TGTGCCAGCACCTCCTTTAGCGGGGGGGCTGACAATGAGCAGTTCTTC
TRBJ2-7 TRBV4-2 . . CASSQDNGGHSSYEQYF TGTGCCAGCAGCCAAGATAACGGGGGCCATAGCTCCTACGAGCAGTACTTC
TRBJ2-1 TRBV5-1 TRBD2 . CASSYAGGTNEQFF TGCGCCAGCAGCTACGCGGGGGGGACGAATGAGCAGTTCTTC
TRBJ2-3 TRBV20-1 . . CSERRADTQYF TGCAGTGAGAGGCGAGCAGATACGCAGTATTTT
TRBJ1-5 TRBV6-5 . . CASRRDNSNQPQHF TGTGCCAGCAGGCGGGACAATAGCAATCAGCCCCAGCATTTT
TRBJ2-3 TRBV28 . . CASSGGHPTDTQYF TGTGCCAGCAGTGGGGGACACCCCACAGATACGCAGTATTTT
TRBJ1-1 TRBV19 TRBD1 . CASKGQGVNTEAFF TGTGCCAGTAAGGGACAGGGGGTGAACACTGAAGCTTTCTTT
TRBJ1-3 TRBV2 . few CASSWGSGSSGNTIYF TGTGCCAGCAGTTGGGGGTCGGGGAGCTCTGGAAACACCATATATTTT
TRBJ1-5 TRBV19 . . CASNLGSNQPQHF TGTGCCAGTAATTTGGGAAGCAATCAGCCCCAGCATTTT
TRBJ1-2 TRBV7-9 . . CASRPPGSNYGYTF TGTGCCAGCCGACCGCCAGGGTCTAACTATGGCTACACCTTC
TRBJ1-6 TRBV27 TRBD1 . CASSLNRSGGFGSPLHF TGTGCCAGCAGTTTAAATCGATCAGGGGGCTTTGGGTCACCCCTCCACTTT
TRBJ1-2 TRBV20-1 TRBD1 . CSARQGGLAF TGCAGTGCTCGACAGGGGGGACTGGCCTTC
TRBJ1-2 TRBV7-2 . . CASSLGGAGYTF TGTGCCAGCAGCTTAGGGGGCGCTGGCTACACCTTC
TRBJ1-4 TRBV6-6 . . CASSYGLLQFDEKLFF TGTGCCAGCAGTTACGGGCTGTTGCAGTTTGATGAAAAACTGTTTTTT
TRBJ2-3 TRBV19 . . CASAGFLTDTQYF TGTGCCAGTGCGGGGTTTCTCACAGATACGCAGTATTTT
TRBJ2-5 TRBV7-2 TRBD1 . CASRPDRGRETQYF TGTGCCAGCAGACCCGACAGGGGGCGAGAGACCCAGTACTTC
TRBJ1-1 TRBV7-2 . . CASSLSGGNTEAFF TGTGCCAGCAGCTTATCAGGCGGAAACACTGAAGCTTTCTTT
TRBJ1-5 TRBV19 TRBD1 few CASSTTGGRNQPQHF TGTGCCAGTAGTACGACAGGGGGTCGCAATCAGCCCCAGCATTTT
TRBJ1-3 TRBV29-1 . . CSVEEGSGNTIYF TGCAGCGTTGAAGAGGGCTCTGGAAACACCATATATTTT
TRBJ1-1 TRBV27 . few CASSLNGREAFF TGTGCCAGCAGTTTAAACGGGCGTGAAGCTTTCTTT
TRBJ1-3 TRBV29-1 . . CSGSSGNTIYF TGCAGCGGGAGCTCTGGAAACACCATATATTTT